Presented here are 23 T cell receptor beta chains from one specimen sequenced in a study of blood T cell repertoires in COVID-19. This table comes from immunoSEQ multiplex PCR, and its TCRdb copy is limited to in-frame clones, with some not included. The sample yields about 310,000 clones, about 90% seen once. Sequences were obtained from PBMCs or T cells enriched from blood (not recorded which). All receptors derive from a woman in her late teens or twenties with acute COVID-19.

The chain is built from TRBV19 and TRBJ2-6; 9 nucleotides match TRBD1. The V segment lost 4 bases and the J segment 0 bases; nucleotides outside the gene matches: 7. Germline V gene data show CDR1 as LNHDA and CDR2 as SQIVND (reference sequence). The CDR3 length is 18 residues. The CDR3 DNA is TGTGCCAGTAGTAGGGTAGGGACAGGGCACTCTGGGGCCAACGTCCTGACTTTC. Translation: CASSRVGTGHSGANVLTF. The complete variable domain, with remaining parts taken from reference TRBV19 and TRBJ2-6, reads DGGITQSPKYLFRKEGQNVTLSCEQNLNHDAMYWYRQDPGQGLRLIYYSQIVNDFQKGDIAEGYSVSREKKESFPLTVTSAQKNPTAFYLCASSRVGTGHSGANVLTFGAGSRLTVL.

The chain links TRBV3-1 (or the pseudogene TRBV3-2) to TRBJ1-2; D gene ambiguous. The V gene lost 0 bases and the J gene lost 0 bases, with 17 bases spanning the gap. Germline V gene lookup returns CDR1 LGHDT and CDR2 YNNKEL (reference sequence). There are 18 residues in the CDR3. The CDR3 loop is CASSQDVFAVITNYGYTF. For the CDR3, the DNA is TGTGCCAGCAGCCAAGATGTTTTCGCAGTAATAACTAACTATGGCTACACCTTC.

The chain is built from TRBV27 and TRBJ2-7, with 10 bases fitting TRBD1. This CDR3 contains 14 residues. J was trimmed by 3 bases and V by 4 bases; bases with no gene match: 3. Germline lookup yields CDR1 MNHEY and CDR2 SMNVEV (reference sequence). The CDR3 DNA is TGTGCCAGCAGTTCCCGGACAGGGGGCTACGAGCAGTACTTC. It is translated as CASSSRTGGYEQYF.

The CDR3 DNA is TGTGCCAGCAGCCAGGGGGGAAATGAGCAGTTCTTC. Protein product: CASSQGGNEQFF. The chain uses TRBV9 and TRBJ2-1, with D perhaps matching TRBD1 (7 bases). The CDR3 has 12 amino acids. Germline V gene lookup returns CDR1 SGDLS and CDR2 YYNGEE. V gave up 4 bases and J gave up 7 bases, with 9 bases separating them. The full variable domain, in which reference TRBV9 and TRBJ2-1 provide the parts outside the CDR3, is DSGVTQTPKHLITATGQRVTLRCSPRSGDLSVYWYQQSLDQGLQFLIQYYNGEERAKGNILERFSAQQFPDLHSELNLSSLELGDSALYFCASSQGGNEQFFGPGTRLTVL.

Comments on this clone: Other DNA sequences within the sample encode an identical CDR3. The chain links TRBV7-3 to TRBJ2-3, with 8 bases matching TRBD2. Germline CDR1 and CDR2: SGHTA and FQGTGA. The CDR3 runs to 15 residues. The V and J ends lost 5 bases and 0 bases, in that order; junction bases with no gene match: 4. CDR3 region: CASSLTSGSTDTQYF. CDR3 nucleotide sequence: TGTGCCAGCAGCCTCACTAGCGGAAGCACAGATACGCAGTATTTT.

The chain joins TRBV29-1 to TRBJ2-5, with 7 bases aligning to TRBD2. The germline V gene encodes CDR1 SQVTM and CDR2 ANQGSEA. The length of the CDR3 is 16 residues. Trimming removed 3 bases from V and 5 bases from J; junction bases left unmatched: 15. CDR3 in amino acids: CSVDDSSGWGGETQYF. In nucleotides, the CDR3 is TGCAGCGTTGATGACTCTAGCGGTTGGGGAGGGGAGACCCAGTACTTC.

The CDR3 loop is CASSPGQGRTEAFF. The CDR3 nucleotides read TGTGCCAGCAGCCCCGGACAGGGGCGGACTGAAGCTTTCTTT. The chain links TRBV5-8 to TRBJ1-1, with TRBD1 identical over 9 bases. With V trimmed by 4 bases and J by 5 bases, 6 bases remained unmatched. Germline V gives CDR1 SGHTS, CDR2 YDEGEE. This CDR3 comprises 14 residues.

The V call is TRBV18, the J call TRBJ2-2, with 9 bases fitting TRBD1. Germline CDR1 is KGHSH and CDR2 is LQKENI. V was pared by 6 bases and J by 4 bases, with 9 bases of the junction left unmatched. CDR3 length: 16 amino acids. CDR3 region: CASSPRTGDATGELFF. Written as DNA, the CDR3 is TGTGCCAGCTCGCCTAGGACAGGGGATGCCACCGGGGAGCTGTTTTTT.

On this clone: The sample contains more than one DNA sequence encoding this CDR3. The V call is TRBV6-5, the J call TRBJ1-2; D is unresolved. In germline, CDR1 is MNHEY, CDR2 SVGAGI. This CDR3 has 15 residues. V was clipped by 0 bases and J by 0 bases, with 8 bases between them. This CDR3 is CASSYSTGSNYGYTF. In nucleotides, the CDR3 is TGTGCCAGCAGTTACTCCACGGGATCTAACTATGGCTACACCTTC.

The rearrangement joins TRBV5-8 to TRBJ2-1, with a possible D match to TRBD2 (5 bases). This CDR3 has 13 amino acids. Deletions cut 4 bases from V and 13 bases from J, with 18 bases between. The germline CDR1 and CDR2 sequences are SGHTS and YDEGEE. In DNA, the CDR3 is TGTGCCAGCAGCCCTGGACTGAATCGAGGCCAGTTCTTC. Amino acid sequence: CASSPGLNRGQFF.

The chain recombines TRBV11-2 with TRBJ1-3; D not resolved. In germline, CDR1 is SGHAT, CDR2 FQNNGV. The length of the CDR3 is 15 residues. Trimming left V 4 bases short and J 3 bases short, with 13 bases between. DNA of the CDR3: TGTGCCAGCAGCTCCCTAGAGCGAATTGGAAACACCATATATTTT. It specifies CASSSLERIGNTIYF.

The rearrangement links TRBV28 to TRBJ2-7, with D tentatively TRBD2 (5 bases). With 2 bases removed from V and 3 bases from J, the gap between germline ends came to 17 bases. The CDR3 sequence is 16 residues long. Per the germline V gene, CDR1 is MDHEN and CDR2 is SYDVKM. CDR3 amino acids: CASSLTVGGSLYEQYF. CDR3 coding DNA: TGTGCCAGCAGTTTAACGGTCGGAGGATCTCTCTACGAGCAGTACTTC.

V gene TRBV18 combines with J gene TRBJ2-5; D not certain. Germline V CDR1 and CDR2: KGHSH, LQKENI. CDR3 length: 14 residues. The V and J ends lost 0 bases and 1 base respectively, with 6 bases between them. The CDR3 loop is CASSPPSLQETQYF. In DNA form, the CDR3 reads TGTGCCAGCTCACCACCGTCTCTCCAAGAGACCCAGTACTTC.

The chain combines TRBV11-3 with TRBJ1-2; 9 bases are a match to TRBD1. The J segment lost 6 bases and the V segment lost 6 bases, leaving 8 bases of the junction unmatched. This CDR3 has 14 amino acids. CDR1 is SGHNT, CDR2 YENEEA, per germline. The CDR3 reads CASSSKGQGNGYTF. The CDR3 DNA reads TGTGCCAGCAGTTCGAAGGGACAGGGAAATGGCTACACCTTC. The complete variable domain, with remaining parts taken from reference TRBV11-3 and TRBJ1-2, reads EAGVVQSPRYKIIEKKQPVAFWCNPISGHNTLYWYLQNLGQGPELLIRYENEEAVDDSQLPKDRFSAERLKGVDSTLKIQPAELGDSAVYLCASSSKGQGNGYTFGSGTRLTVV.

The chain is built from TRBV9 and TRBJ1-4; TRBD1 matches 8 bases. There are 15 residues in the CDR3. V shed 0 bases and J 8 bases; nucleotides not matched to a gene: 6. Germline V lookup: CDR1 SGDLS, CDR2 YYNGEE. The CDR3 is CASSVEGQGGEKLFF. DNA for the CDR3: TGTGCCAGCAGCGTAGAAGGACAGGGTGGAGAAAAACTGTTTTTT.

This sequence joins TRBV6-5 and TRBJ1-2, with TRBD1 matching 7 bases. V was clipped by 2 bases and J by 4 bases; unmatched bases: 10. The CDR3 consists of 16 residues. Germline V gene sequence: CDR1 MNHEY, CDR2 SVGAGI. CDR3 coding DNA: TGTGCCAGCAGTTACACTCCACAGGGGCTGGGCTATGGCTACACCTTC. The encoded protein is CASSYTPQGLGYGYTF.

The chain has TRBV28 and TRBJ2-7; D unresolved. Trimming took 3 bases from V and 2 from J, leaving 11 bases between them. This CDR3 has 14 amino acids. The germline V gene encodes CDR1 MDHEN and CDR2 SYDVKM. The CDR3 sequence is CASSFGQKPYEQYF. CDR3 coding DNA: TGTGCCAGCAGTTTTGGTCAGAAACCCTACGAGCAGTACTTC. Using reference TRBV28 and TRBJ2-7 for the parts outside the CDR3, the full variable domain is DVKVTQSSRYLVKRTGEKVFLECVQDMDHENMFWYRQDPGLGLRLIYFSYDVKMKEKGDIPEGYSVSREKKERFSLILESASTNQTSMYLCASSFGQKPYEQYFGPGTRLTVT.

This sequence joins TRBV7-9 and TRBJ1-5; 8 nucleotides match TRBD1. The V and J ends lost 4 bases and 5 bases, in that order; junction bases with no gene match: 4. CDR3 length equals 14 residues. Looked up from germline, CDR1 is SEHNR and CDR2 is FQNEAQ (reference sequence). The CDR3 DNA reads TGTGCCAGCAGCTCTCTACAGGGGGATCAGCCCCAGCATTTT. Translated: CASSSLQGDQPQHF.

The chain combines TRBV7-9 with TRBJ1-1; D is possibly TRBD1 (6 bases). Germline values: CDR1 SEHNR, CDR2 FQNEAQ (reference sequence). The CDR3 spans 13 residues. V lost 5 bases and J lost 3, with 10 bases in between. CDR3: CASSTGTYTEAFF. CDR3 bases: TGTGCCAGCAGCACCGGGACATACACTGAAGCTTTCTTT. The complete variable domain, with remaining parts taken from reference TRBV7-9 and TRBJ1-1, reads DTGVSQNPRHKITKRGQNVTFRCDPISEHNRLYWYRQTLGQGPEFLTYFQNEAQLEKSRLLSDRFSAERPKGSFSTLEIQRTEQGDSAMYLCASSTGTYTEAFFGQGTRLTVV.

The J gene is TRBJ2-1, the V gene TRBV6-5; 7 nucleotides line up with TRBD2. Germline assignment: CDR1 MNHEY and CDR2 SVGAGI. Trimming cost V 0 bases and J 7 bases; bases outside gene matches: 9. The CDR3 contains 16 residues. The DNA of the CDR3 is TGTGCCAGCAGTTACTCGATTGCGGGAGTGGGAAATGAGCAGTTCTTC. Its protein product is CASSYSIAGVGNEQFF.

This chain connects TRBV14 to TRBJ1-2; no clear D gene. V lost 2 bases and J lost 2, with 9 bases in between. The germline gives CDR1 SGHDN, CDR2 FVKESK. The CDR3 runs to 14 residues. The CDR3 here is CASSQLAGNYGYTF. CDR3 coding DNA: TGTGCCAGCAGCCAATTAGCCGGGAACTATGGCTACACCTTC. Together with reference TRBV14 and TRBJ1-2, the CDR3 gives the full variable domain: EAGVTQFPSHSVIEKGQTVTLRCDPISGHDNLYWYRRVMGKEIKFLLHFVKESKQDESGMPNNRFLAERTGGTYSTLKVQPAELEDSGVYFCASSQLAGNYGYTFGSGTRLTVV.

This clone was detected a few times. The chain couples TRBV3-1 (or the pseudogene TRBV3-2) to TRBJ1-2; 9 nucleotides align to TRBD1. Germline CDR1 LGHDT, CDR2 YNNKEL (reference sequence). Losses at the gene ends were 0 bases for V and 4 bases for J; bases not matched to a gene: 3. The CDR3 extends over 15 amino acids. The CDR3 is CASSQEGTGSYGYTF. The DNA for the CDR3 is TGTGCCAGCAGCCAAGAGGGGACAGGGAGCTATGGCTACACCTTC.

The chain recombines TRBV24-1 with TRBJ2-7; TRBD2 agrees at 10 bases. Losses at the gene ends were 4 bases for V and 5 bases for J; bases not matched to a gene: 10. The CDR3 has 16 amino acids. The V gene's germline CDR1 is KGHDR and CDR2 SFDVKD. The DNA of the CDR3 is TGTGCCACCAGTGACCCAGCTAGCGGGAGTAAGGACGAGCAGTACTTC. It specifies CATSDPASGSKDEQYF.